The T cell receptor (beta chain) under discussion was sequenced for a study of graft-versus-host responses after intestinal transplantation. In the study overall: Each of the recipients got a multivisceral, liver-intestinal, or isolated intestinal transplant.

Between the trimmed V and J ends, which lost 3 bases and 6 bases, there was a span of 15 bases. The CDR3 extends over 14 amino acids. Germline loops: CDR1 MGHRA, CDR2 YSYEKL. Stimulators, some 200,000 irradiated and violet-dye-labeled cells, were plated with some 200,000 CFSE-labeled responder cells. The responders that had proliferated, CFSE-low CD3+CD4+ and CD3+CD8+ cells, were sorted after the reaction. Relative to its sample, this clone is medium-sized (0.01 to 0.1%). Whole-study results and caveats: Declining HvG levels early post-transplant were linked to peak circulating GvH clone levels.

Clones were sequenced by immunoSEQ multiplex PCR, and TCRdb holds only the in-frame ones, with some missing. The data contain around 20,000 clones, about 33% of them singletons. This receptor was identified in a human patient who received an intestinal transplant. Sequencing used alloreactive CD8+ T cells from a mixed lymphocyte reaction culture, obtained before intestinal transplant. Subset given: CFSE-low proliferating T cells sorted from approximately six-day pre-transplant mixed lymphocyte reaction (GvH or HvG direction). The V call is TRBV4-1, the J call TRBJ2-7; D might be TRBD1 (6 bases). The chain's CDR3 is CASSQGRQAREQYF. The CDR3 bases are TGCGCCAGCAGCCAGGGGAGACAGGCTCGCGAGCAGTACTTC.